This entry lists 15 T cell receptor beta chains sequenced from one sample in a study of control samples from healthy donors and cancer patients. Profiling relied on immunoSEQ multiplex PCR, and the TCRdb table lists in-frame clones only, not all of them. The data contain 95,000 to 150,000 clones, 80% to 90% of them singletons. Sequencing used blood. Source of these receptors: a man in his forties in good health.

The CDR3 DNA follows: TGTGCCAGCAGTGAATGGGGGTACGAGCAGTACTTC. Residues: CASSEWGYEQYF. V is TRBV25-1 and J is TRBJ2-7; D is perhaps TRBD1 or TRBD2 (5 bases each). Per the germline V gene, CDR1 is MGHDK and CDR2 is SYGVNS. The ends were cut back, 1 base at V and 4 bases at J, with 5 bases in the middle. This CDR3 region has 12 residues.

This chain connects TRBV2 to TRBJ1-4; D ambiguous. V lost 4 bases and J 10 bases, leaving 16 bases between the germline ends. Germline-derived CDR1 and CDR2 are SNHLY and FYNNEI. The CDR3 has 14 residues. CDR3 loop: CASSAHGPQAKLFF. CDR3 bases: TGTGCCAGCAGTGCCCATGGACCCCAGGCAAAACTGTTTTTT.

The chain is built from TRBV27 and TRBJ2-2, with a tentative D call TRBD2 (6 bases). Germline-derived CDR1 and CDR2 are MNHEY and SMNVEV (reference sequence). Trimming took off 5 bases at V and 0 bases at J, with 13 bases between the two ends. The CDR3 loop spans 16 amino acids. CDR3 in amino acids: CASSPQGLTNTGELFF. CDR3 bases: TGTGCCAGCAGTCCTCAGGGACTTACGAACACCGGGGAGCTGTTTTTT.

The CDR3 region has the DNA TGTGCCAGCAGCGCAGGCGGCAGGTCCTACGAGCAGTACTTC. Translation gives CASSAGGRSYEQYF. This sequence joins TRBV11-3 and TRBJ2-7; D gene uncertain. The CDR3 is 14 residues long. Germline V gene lookup returns CDR1 SGHNT and CDR2 YENEEA. V gave up 5 bases and J gave up 1 base, with 12 bases separating them.

J is TRBJ1-6 and V is TRBV3-1 (or the pseudogene TRBV3-2), with no clear D. CDR1 and CDR2 (germline): LGHDT, YNNKEL (reference sequence). V lost 0 bases, J lost 14 bases, and 11 bases lay in between. The CDR3 is 13 residues long. The CDR3 is CASSQDRGGALHF. The CDR3 nucleotides are TGTGCCAGCAGCCAAGATCGAGGTGGGGCCCTCCACTTT.

The chain combines TRBV4-3 with TRBJ2-7, with 10 bases that match TRBD1. CDR1 and CDR2 (germline): LGHNA, YSLEER. The V and J ends lost 0 bases and 2 bases, in that order; junction bases with no gene match: 4. The CDR3 runs to 16 residues. The CDR3 region has the DNA TGCGCCAGCAGCCAAGATATTGGGACAGGGGCCTACGAGCAGTACTTC. Translation gives CASSQDIGTGAYEQYF.

This chain joins TRBV12-3 or TRBV12-4 and TRBJ1-1, with D maybe TRBD1 (6 bases). This CDR3 has 12 amino acids. Trimming shortened V by 3 bases and J by 8 bases, and 10 bases separated the two germline ends. DNA for the CDR3: TGTGCCAGCAGTTTGGCCGGGACAGAAGCTTTCTTT. Encoded protein: CASSLAGTEAFF.

V is TRBV6-2 or TRBV6-3 and J is TRBJ2-6; weak D call: TRBD2 (6 bases). Looked up from germline, CDR1 is MNHEY and CDR2 is SVGEGT. V was trimmed by 6 bases and J by 2 bases, leaving 23 bases between them. The CDR3 spans 19 residues. The CDR3 DNA sequence: TGTGCCAGCAGCCAAGTGCGGAGGATTAGCGGAACTGGGGCCAACGTCCTGACTTTC. Translated: CASSQVRRISGTGANVLTF.

The CDR3 DNA reads as TGTGCCAGCAGCGGCGGACAGGGACCGAACACTGAAGCTTTCTTT. Translated, it gives CASSGGQGPNTEAFF. The chain links TRBV9 to TRBJ1-1, with TRBD1 matching over 8 bases. The trim removed 3 bases at V and 1 base at J, leaving 5 bases unmatched. This CDR3 has 15 residues. Germline V gene lookup returns CDR1 SGDLS and CDR2 YYNGEE. The full variable domain, completed using reference TRBV9 and TRBJ1-1, is DSGVTQTPKHLITATGQRVTLRCSPRSGDLSVYWYQQSLDQGLQFLIQYYNGEERAKGNILERFSAQQFPDLHSELNLSSLELGDSALYFCASSGGQGPNTEAFFGQGTRLTVV.

This rearrangement joins TRBV7-8 to TRBJ1-5; the match to TRBD1 covers 7 bases. Germline V CDR1 and CDR2: SGHVS, FQNEAQ. Germline trimming cut 4 bases from V and 4 bases from J; bases unmatched to any gene: 1. The CDR3 loop spans 13 amino acids. CDR3 loop: CASSWDRNQPQHF. In nucleotides, the CDR3 is TGTGCCAGCAGCTGGGACAGAAATCAGCCCCAGCATTTT.

V and J are TRBV7-2 and TRBJ1-1; the D is unclear. Germline CDR1 reads SGHTA; CDR2 reads FQGNSA. The CDR3 spans 16 residues. V shed 1 base and J shed 7 bases, with 19 bases lying between them. CDR3 sequence: CASSLDYRAQPDEAFF. The CDR3 region has the DNA TGTGCCAGCAGCTTAGATTACCGGGCCCAACCGGATGAAGCTTTCTTT.

V and J are TRBV10-3 and TRBJ2-7; TRBD2 matches at 7 bases. The CDR3 loop spans 11 amino acids. The germline CDR1 and CDR2 sequences are ENHRY and SYGVKD. The V gene end was trimmed by 3 bases and the J gene end by 7 bases; junction bases not matched to a gene: 0. The CDR3 region is CAISDGGEQYF. CDR3 nucleotides: TGTGCCATCAGTGACGGGGGGGAGCAGTACTTC.

V and J are TRBV7-2 and TRBJ2-7, with D possibly matching TRBD2 (5 bases). This CDR3 region has 13 residues. CDR1 and CDR2 (germline): SGHTA, FQGNSA. Between the trimmed V and J ends, which lost 3 bases and 4 bases, there was a span of 10 bases. CDR3 sequence reads: CASSLRVLYEQYF. In DNA form, the CDR3 reads TGTGCCAGCAGCTTGAGGGTTTTATACGAGCAGTACTTC.

The CDR3 reads CASSWWVGEQTQYF. The CDR3 nucleotides are TGTGCCAGCAGCTGGTGGGTGGGGGAGCAGACCCAGTACTTC. The rearrangement links TRBV5-6 to TRBJ2-5; D could derive from TRBD1 or TRBD2 (5 bases each). Deletions cut 3 bases from V and 6 bases from J, with 15 bases between. Per germline, CDR1 SGHDT and CDR2 YYEEEE. The CDR3 is 14 amino acids.

V usage is TRBV30 and J usage is TRBJ2-2; 10 nucleotides align to TRBD2. V lost 8 bases, J lost 5 bases, and 8 bases stayed unmatched. The CDR3 extends over 14 amino acids. Germline values: CDR1 GTSNPN, CDR2 SVGIG (reference sequence). DNA of the CDR3: TGTGCCCTGAAGCGGGGGGGCCAAACCGGGGAGCTGTTTTTT. It yields the protein CALKRGGQTGELFF.